The rows below give T cell receptor beta chains drawn from one sample of a study of T cell repertoires in cytomegalovirus infection. Their antigens are not known. Using its own MiXCR run on the reads, TCRdb lists one record per CDR3 protein. The profile shows roughly 340,000 distinct CDR3 sequences, 25% to 35% of them singletons. The starting material was cultured PBMCs, obtained from culture after CMV antigen stimulation. All receptors derive from a human donor in good health (CMV status not recorded). Some clones in this sample may be carry-over from other donors' samples. Both conserved end residues are part of each CDR3. Each record gives: clone size, V gene, J gene, CDR3 protein. The size of a clone is reported for some rows only, either as once, few or many, or as a class for expanded clones.

size: NA; V: TRBV28; J: TRBJ1-5; CDR3: CASLGNGNQPQHF
size: NA; V: TRBV11-2; J: TRBJ2-4; CDR3: CASSLGDRGTSNKNIQYF
size: NA; V: TRBV29-1; J: TRBJ2-1; CDR3: CSVEVLSGGALEQFF
size: few; V: TRBV11-2; J: TRBJ2-1; CDR3: CASSLSTGGNEQFF
size: few; V: TRBV5-4; J: TRBJ1-2; CDR3: CASSLAGGLGYTF
size: NA; V: TRBV20-1; J: TRBJ2-7; CDR3: CSATGGTSGSHSGQQYF
size: many; V: TRBV7-2; J: TRBJ2-1; CDR3: CASSRAGAGNEQFF
size: few; V: TRBV7-8; J: TRBJ2-1; CDR3: CASSPRQKEQFF
size: few; V: TRBV24-1; J: TRBJ2-7; CDR3: CATSDKDRGYEQYF
size: few; V: TRBV6-1; J: TRBJ1-5; CDR3: CASSEHLGGGNQPQHF
size: few; V: TRBV2; J: TRBJ2-2; CDR3: CASSDRRPNTGELFF
size: many; V: TRBV7-2; J: TRBJ2-1; CDR3: CASSLGALAGFNEQFF
size: few; V: TRBV6-1; J: TRBJ1-5; CDR3: CATHTGTSNQPQHF
size: few; V: TRBV6-1; J: TRBJ1-2; CDR3: CASSELSGGGGYTF
size: many; V: TRBV5-8; J: TRBJ2-5; CDR3: CASSLAIAGGTQYF
size: NA; V: TRBV11-2; J: TRBJ2-5; CDR3: CASSLDPGTETQYF
size: many; V: TRBV7-9; J: TRBJ2-1; CDR3: CASSLEGLARGNEQFF
size: few; V: TRBV6-2/TRBV6-3; J: TRBJ2-1; CDR3: CASSYSLAGMGNEQFF
size: NA; V: TRBV19; J: TRBJ1-5; CDR3: CASTYGTRNQPQHF
size: few; V: TRBV7-8; J: TRBJ1-5; CDR3: CASSLGTAGGNQPQHF
size: NA; V: TRBV20-1; J: TRBJ2-2; CDR3: CSARTSGNGELFF
size: NA; V: TRBV7-3; J: TRBJ2-2; CDR3: CASTITTGELFF
size: NA; V: TRBV6-1; J: TRBJ1-1; CDR3: CASSEHMNTEAFF
size: NA; V: TRBV20-1; J: TRBJ1-6; CDR3: CSAPGTVRGSPLHF
size: few; V: TRBV12-3/TRBV12-4; J: TRBJ2-1; CDR3: CASSSDYYNEQFF
size: NA; V: TRBV28; J: TRBJ1-2; CDR3: CASSSDRGNGYTF
size: many; V: TRBV7-3; J: TRBJ2-5; CDR3: CASSSGGPETQYF
size: NA; V: TRBV11-2; J: TRBJ2-1; CDR3: CASSFGGRADNEQFF
size: NA; V: TRBV20-1; J: TRBJ2-3; CDR3: CSAPDSRSKNTQYF
size: few; V: TRBV7-9; J: TRBJ2-1; CDR3: CASSPTILVLAGGPNEQFF
size: few; V: TRBV6-6; J: TRBJ1-5; CDR3: CASSYRTGGADQPQHF
size: NA; V: TRBV28; J: TRBJ2-1; CDR3: CASLLGGQQFF
size: few; V: TRBV7-9; J: TRBJ2-7; CDR3: CASSLAVGWNYEQYF
size: NA; V: TRBV2; J: TRBJ2-7; CDR3: CASSIVAESSYEQYF
size: NA; V: TRBV5-5; J: TRBJ2-2; CDR3: CASSFFSMVTGELFF
size: once; V: TRBV3-1; J: TRBJ1-3; CDR3: CASSQKSSGSGNTIYF
size: few; V: TRBV30; J: TRBJ1-2; CDR3: CAWRIAGGLMNGYTF
size: NA; V: TRBV5-5; J: TRBJ1-1; CDR3: CASSKDSMNTEAFF
size: NA; V: TRBV7-6; J: TRBJ2-2; CDR3: CASSPDGPSGELFF
size: few; V: TRBV7-9; J: TRBJ1-3; CDR3: CASSPLGNTIYF
size: NA; V: TRBV11-2; J: TRBJ2-7; CDR3: CASSSPQGYEQYF
size: NA; V: TRBV10-3; J: TRBJ1-4; CDR3: CAIRGNEKLFF
size: few; V: TRBV15; J: TRBJ2-3; CDR3: CATSRAPSGGADTQYF
size: few; V: TRBV28; J: TRBJ2-2; CDR3: CASSLFLADTGELFF